This T cell receptor (beta chain) was captured in a study of PD-1 blockade in classical Hodgkin lymphoma. Broader study findings: Compared with healthy donors, newly diagnosed patients reportedly showed lower baseline TCR diversity. CD4+ TCR diversity climbed significantly by C4D1, unlike CD8+ TCR diversity.

The CDR3 length is 15 residues. Germline CDR1 is MNHNY and CDR2 is SVGAGI (reference sequence). Trimming shortened V by 8 bases and J by 1 base, and 17 bases separated the two germline ends. Note on this clone: No antigen is known for it.

Clones were read by immunoSEQ multiplex PCR, and TCRdb kept only the in-frame ones, dropping some. The table lists approximately 7,600 clones, roughly 77% of them singletons. As for time point: cycle 4 day 1 (C4D1), after six to seven weeks of nivolumab. No patient escaped relapse after autologous stem cell transplantation, and brentuximab vedotin exposure varied. The investigators isolated CD8+ T cells from thawed PBMCs using magnetic negative selection. Complete response, partial response or progressive disease constituted the best responses recorded. The chain has TRBV6-6 and TRBJ1-1; no definite D call. The sequence derives from a human donor with classical Hodgkin lymphoma. The sequences come from CD8+ T cells from blood, collected before the fourth cycle of nivolumab. CDR3 sequence reads: CASLYGRPRNTEAFF. The CDR3, as DNA: TGTGCCAGCCTTTACGGCCGGCCGCGGAACACTGAAGCTTTCTTT.